Listed below are T cell receptor beta chains from one sample, sequenced in a study of T cell responses to AZD1222 COVID-19 vaccine. Here immunoSEQ multiplex PCR was the method, and the copy in TCRdb shows in-frame clones only, minus some. The data hold roughly 80,000 clones, with around 90% observed a single time. Source: peripheral blood, taken 28 days after the second AZD1222 dose. The receptors were sampled from an adult who received the AZD1222 COVID-19 vaccine. CDR3s leave out the opening cysteine and the closing phenylalanine or tryptophan. A D gene is named only where the DNA matches it firmly.

V gene	D gene	J gene	CDR3 protein
TRBV6-2/TRBV6-3	.	TRBJ1-2	ASSGTSFKGYT
TRBV20-1	.	TRBJ1-2	SAQSPHGYT
TRBV5-1	.	TRBJ2-3	ASSPGPYGADTQY
TRBV7-8	TRBD2	TRBJ2-7	ASSLYRAGVYEQY
TRBV2	.	TRBJ1-5	ASSVAGERQPQH
TRBV5-4	TRBD2	TRBJ2-3	ASTRRGTKGDTQY
TRBV7-3	.	TRBJ1-3	ASSPGPPGNTIY
TRBV4-1	.	TRBJ2-1	ASSLTGFNEQF
TRBV5-1	.	TRBJ2-2	ASSSRLSRELF
TRBV7-9	TRBD1	TRBJ2-7	ASSPTGTGNEQY
TRBV29-1	.	TRBJ2-3	SSSRADTQY
TRBV6-5	TRBD1	TRBJ1-2	ASDRVPNYGYT
TRBV5-6	.	TRBJ1-5	ASSSRVGGNQPQH
TRBV9	.	TRBJ2-1	ASSVGDEQF
TRBV21-1	.	TRBJ2-7	ASSKARGDRGYEQY
TRBV11-2	TRBD1	TRBJ2-7	ASSSRQGLLPAY
TRBV2	TRBD1	TRBJ1-3	ASSERRGGNTIY
TRBV7-3	.	TRBJ2-1	ASSLSGGRSSYNEQF
TRBV6-2/TRBV6-3	.	TRBJ2-7	ASSYHVTEQY
TRBV6-6	TRBD1	TRBJ1-2	ASSLGQGALGNGYT
TRBV6-1	.	TRBJ1-3	ASQGQAGNTIY
TRBV20-1	.	TRBJ2-7	SASRVEQY
TRBV7-6	.	TRBJ1-1	ASSLAGTAMNTEAF
TRBV27	.	TRBJ2-2	ATALGPGANTGELF
TRBV7-2	.	TRBJ2-7	ASSLGAGYYEQY
TRBV7-9	.	TRBJ1-4	ASSRSSTNEKLF
TRBV11-2	.	TRBJ1-2	ASSLAGDGYT
TRBV4-1	.	TRBJ1-5	ASSPWTDQPQH
TRBV29-1	.	TRBJ1-1	SVDGSPGSEAF
TRBV19	TRBD2	TRBJ2-3	ASSILRGGNTDTQY
TRBV30	.	TRBJ2-2	AWSVLALPFANTGELF
TRBV5-6	TRBD2	TRBJ2-5	ASSLRLAGGPMKTQY
TRBV19	.	TRBJ1-5	ASSTGQVFSNQPQH
TRBV14	.	TRBJ2-1	ASSQEHIYNSYYNEQF
TRBV7-9	.	TRBJ1-2	ASSPPGKAYGYT
TRBV20-1	.	TRBJ2-7	SAKQGYEQY
TRBV3-1/TRBV3-2	.	TRBJ1-2	ASSHAGRESFGYT
TRBV9	TRBD2	TRBJ2-7	ASSVGASGGIQY
TRBV11-2	.	TRBJ2-1	ASSLGGPAYNEQF
TRBV18	.	TRBJ2-3	ASSPRTGTDTQY
TRBV10-3	.	TRBJ1-2	AISIETGSYGYT